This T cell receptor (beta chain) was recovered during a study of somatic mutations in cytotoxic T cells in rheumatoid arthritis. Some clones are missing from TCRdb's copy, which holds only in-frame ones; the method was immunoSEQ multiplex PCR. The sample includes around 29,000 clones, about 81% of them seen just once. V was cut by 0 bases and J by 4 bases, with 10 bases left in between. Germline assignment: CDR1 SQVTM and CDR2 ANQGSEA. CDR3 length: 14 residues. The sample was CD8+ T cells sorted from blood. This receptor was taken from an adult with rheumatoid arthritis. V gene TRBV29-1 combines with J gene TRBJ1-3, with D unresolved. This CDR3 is CSVEDRKSGNTIYF. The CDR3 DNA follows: TGCAGCGTTGAAGATCGAAAGTCAGGAAACACCATATATTTT. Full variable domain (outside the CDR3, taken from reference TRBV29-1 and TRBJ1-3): SAVISQKPSRDICQRGTSLTIQCQVDSQVTMMFWYRQQPGQSLTLIATANQGSEATYESGFVIDKFPISRPNLTFSTLTVSNMSPEDSSIYLCSVEDRKSGNTIYFGEGSWLTVV.